This T cell receptor beta chain was captured in a study of T cells in Graves' hyperthyroidism and ophthalmopathy. About the study: Blood was drawn when the patient was first diagnosed and still untreated. Study-wide findings and caveats: Ophthalmopathy and stable hyperthyroidism were separated by a 13 V-J model.

Germline lookup yields CDR1 SGHDN and CDR2 FVKESK. Losses at the gene ends were 4 bases for V and 5 bases for J; bases not matched to a gene: 8. This CDR3 comprises 14 residues. Amplification of TCR beta CDR3 regions was performed using RNA transcripts as template. An initial round of RT-PCR targeting the TCR CDR3 relied on the HTBI primer set. MiXCR, run by TCRdb on the multiplex PCR reads, gives a single entry per CDR3 protein. Of 600,000 to 650,000 distinct CDR3 sequences in the sample, 20% to 25% are singletons; the top ten hold 34%. This clonotype was found many times. What it binds is not known. Sequenced input: blood. V gene TRBV14 combines with J gene TRBJ2-7; 7 bases fit TRBD2. The TCR was taken from a man younger than 45 with Graves' ophthalmopathy. The CDR3 here is CASSPVAGWNEQYF. The CDR3 DNA reads TGTGCCAGCAGCCCCGTAGCGGGTTGGAACGAGCAGTACTTC.